This entry features one T cell receptor beta chain sequence. The sample is drawn from a study of blood T cell repertoires in COVID-19. Study background: Spain, Italy and the United States supplied samples that represented acute and convalescent COVID-19. Sources were T cells, B-cell-depleted T cells, or PBMCs; the material itself was cDNA or gDNA.

The protocol was immunoSEQ multiplex PCR, while the TCRdb copy is restricted to in-frame clones and leaves out a portion. The profile shows 200,000 to 250,000 clones, around four fifths of them singletons. Germline loops: CDR1 SEHNR, CDR2 FQNEAQ (reference sequence). This CDR3 comprises 13 residues. The junction had 5 bases not matched to a gene; V was cut back by 7 bases and J by 7 bases. This chain joins TRBV7-9 and TRBJ1-5, with 9 bases identical to TRBD1. This receptor was taken from a woman aged 70-85 years with acute or convalescent COVID-19. Sequenced input: peripheral blood. CDR3 in amino acids: CASTRTGDQPQHF. The CDR3 DNA sequence: TGTGCCAGCACCAGGACAGGGGACCAGCCCCAGCATTTT.